The clone carrying this T cell receptor beta chain was observed a handful of times. These data originate in a study of cytomegalovirus exposure and HLA in healthy donors. PCR used 60 Vbeta primers and 13 Jbeta primers. Here immunoSEQ multiplex PCR was the method, and the copy in TCRdb shows in-frame clones only, minus some. Here the sample spans about 90,000 clones, around 64% being singletons. The receptor's source is a man aged 25 to 45 in good health and CMV-seronegative. The sequencing sample was made of PBMCs.

CDR3 region: CAISEGASGGDIQYF. The DNA for the CDR3 is TGTGCCATCAGTGAGGGAGCTAGCGGGGGAGACATTCAGTACTTC. The V and J genes are TRBV10-3 and TRBJ2-4; 10 nucleotides align to TRBD2. Germline V gives CDR1 ENHRY, CDR2 SYGVKD. This CDR3 is built from 15 residues. The J segment lost 8 bases and the V segment lost 2 bases, leaving 6 bases of the junction unmatched.